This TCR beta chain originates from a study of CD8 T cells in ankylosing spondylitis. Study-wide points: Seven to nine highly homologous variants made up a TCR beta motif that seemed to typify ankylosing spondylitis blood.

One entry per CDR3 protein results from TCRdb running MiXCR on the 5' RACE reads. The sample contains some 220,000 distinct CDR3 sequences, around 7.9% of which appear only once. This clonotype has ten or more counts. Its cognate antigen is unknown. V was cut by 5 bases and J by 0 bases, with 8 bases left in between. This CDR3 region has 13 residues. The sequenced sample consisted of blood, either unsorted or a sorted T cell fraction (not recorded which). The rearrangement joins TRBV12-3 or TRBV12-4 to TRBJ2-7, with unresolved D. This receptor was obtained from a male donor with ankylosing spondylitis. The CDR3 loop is CASSQDGSYEQYF. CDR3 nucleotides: TGTGCCAGCAGTCAGGACGGCTCCTACGAGCAGTACTTC.